This record concerns one T cell receptor (beta chain) sequence. Its antigen remains unidentified. The data stem from a study of beta chain features in type 1 diabetes. Every single donor gave one heparinised blood draw, and these averaged about 116 mL. Central memory, naive, regulatory and stem cell-like memory CD4+ cells were sorted by CD45RO/CCR7/CD25/CD127/CD95/CD27. Expressed TCRB transcripts were sequenced because the isolated RNA had all been reverse transcribed beforehand. Repertoires were generated with immunoSEQ multiplex PCR, while TCRdb's copy carries only in-frame clones and drops some. Of roughly 400,000 clones in the sample, around 15% were seen once. Study observations and caveats: More deletions and fewer insertions at VDJ junctions were seen in type 1 diabetes patients. In the patient group, naive, central memory and Treg TCRB repertoires seemed more alike than in the healthy donor group.

CDR3 length: 15 residues. In germline, CDR1 is SGHVS, CDR2 FQNEAQ. The V and J ends lost 4 bases and 4 bases, in that order; junction bases with no gene match: 5. The sequenced sample was naive CD4+ T cells from blood. This chain uses TRBV7-8 with TRBJ1-5; 9 bases match TRBD1. The sequence was obtained from a woman aged 18-29 years in good health. CDR3 in amino acids: CASSSMTGGNQPQHF. The CDR3 bases are TGTGCCAGCAGCTCTATGACAGGGGGTAATCAGCCCCAGCATTTT.